This TCR beta chain was found in a study of CD8+ T cells in alopecia areata. Germline V CDR1 and CDR2: MDHEN, SYDVKM. CDR3 length equals 11 residues. With V trimmed by 6 bases and J by 17 bases, 7 bases remained unmatched. This clone was recorded a few times. The sequencing template was cDNA reverse transcribed from extracted RNA. The protocol was immunoSEQ multiplex PCR, while the TCRdb copy is restricted to in-frame clones and leaves out a portion. The sample records 120,000 or so clones, roughly two fifths being singletons. The chain couples TRBV28 to TRBJ1-4, with 9 bases fitting TRBD1. This clonotype was obtained from a human donor with alopecia areata. The sequenced material came from CD4+ T cells sorted from blood. CDR3 sequence reads: CASRFRDRAFF. CDR3 DNA: TGTGCCAGCAGGTTCCGGGACAGGGCTTTTTTT.